The 27 T cell receptor beta chains given below trace back to one sample, sequenced in a study of PD-1 blockade in classical Hodgkin lymphoma. Profiling relied on immunoSEQ multiplex PCR, and the TCRdb table lists in-frame clones only, not all of them. The sample shows about 58,000 clones, 75% to 95% of them seen only once. In every patient, relapse followed autologous stem cell transplantation, while exposure to brentuximab vedotin differed. The sample consisted of peripheral blood mononuclear cells (PBMCs), taken before the second cycle of nivolumab. The receptor source for this set is a human donor with classical Hodgkin lymphoma.

This clone appeared once. This chain links TRBV4-3 with TRBJ2-2; D is possibly TRBD1 or TRBD2 (5 bases each). CDR1 and CDR2 from the germline V gene are LGHNA and YSLEER. This CDR3 comprises 17 residues. The V gene lost 3 bases and the J gene lost 5 bases, with 19 bases spanning the gap. The CDR3 protein is CASSHPGDGKRTGELFF. Here the CDR3 DNA reads TGCGCCAGCAGCCACCCCGGGGACGGTAAAAGGACCGGGGAGCTGTTTTTT.

The table lists this clone with a count of one. V usage is TRBV7-6 and J usage is TRBJ2-7, with D perhaps TRBD2 (5 bases). Germline V gives CDR1 SGHVS, CDR2 FNYEAQ. Trimming cost V 1 base and J 4 bases, with 11 bases left between them. This CDR3 has 14 amino acids. The CDR3 protein is CASSLESGSYEQYF. DNA of the CDR3: TGTGCCAGCAGCTTAGAGTCGGGAAGTTACGAGCAGTACTTC.

This clone came up a few times. The gene calls are TRBV7-7 and TRBJ1-6; D perhaps matches TRBD1 (5 bases). V lost 5 bases and J 13 bases, leaving 15 bases between the germline ends. Germline CDR1 is SSHAT and CDR2 is FNYEAQ (reference sequence). This CDR3 is built from 13 residues. DNA of the CDR3: TGTGCCAGCAGCCTAACAGGAGGGTTTCCCCTCCACTTT. Protein sequence: CASSLTGGFPLHF. The complete variable domain, with remaining parts taken from reference TRBV7-7 and TRBJ1-6, reads GAGVSQSPRYKVTKRGQDVTLRCDPISSHATLYWYQQALGQGPEFLTYFNYEAQPDKSGLPSDRFSAERPEGSISTLTIQRTEQRDSAMYRCASSLTGGFPLHFGNGTRLTVT.

The chain recombines TRBV19 with TRBJ2-1; 7 nucleotides match TRBD2. Germline V CDR1 and CDR2: LNHDA, SQIVND (reference sequence). The junction had 2 bases not matched to a gene; V was cut back by 5 bases and J by 4 bases. This CDR3 region has 13 residues. CDR3 coding DNA: TGTGCCAGTAGTGCGGGACTATACAATGAGCAGTTCTTC. This sequence encodes CASSAGLYNEQFF.

The rearrangement links TRBV13 to TRBJ2-4, with 14 bases fitting TRBD2. The germline gives CDR1 PRHDT, CDR2 FYEKMQ (reference sequence). The CDR3 contains 16 residues. J lost 8 bases, V lost 5 bases, and 8 bases had no gene match. CDR3 amino acids: CASSPRTSGRWDIQYF. The CDR3 region has the DNA TGTGCCAGCAGCCCCCGGACTAGCGGGAGGTGGGACATTCAGTACTTC. Variable domain in full (rest from reference TRBV13 and TRBJ2-4): AAGVIQSPRHLIKEKRETATLKCYPIPRHDTVYWYQQGPGQDPQFLISFYEKMQSDKGSIPDRFSAQQFSDYHSELNMSSLELGDSALYFCASSPRTSGRWDIQYFGAGTRLSVL.

The gene calls are TRBV7-3 and TRBJ2-1, with TRBD1 as a possible D gene (5 bases). CDR1 and CDR2 (germline): SGHTA, FQGTGA. The germline V and J ends were trimmed by 2 bases and 5 bases, with 13 bases remaining between them. This CDR3 contains 15 residues. The CDR3 coding sequence is TGTGCCAGCAGCTTAGAAGGGGTCCCCCACAATGAGCAGTTCTTC. This codes for CASSLEGVPHNEQFF.

This chain joins TRBV7-9 and TRBJ2-6; D is uncertain. Between the trimmed V and J ends, which lost 5 bases and 1 base, there was a span of 21 bases. The CDR3 contains 19 residues. Germline V CDR1 and CDR2: SEHNR, FQNEAQ (reference sequence). In nucleotides, the CDR3 is TGTGCCAGCAGCCCACCACTCGCTTTGGCAAAATCTGGGGCCAACGTCCTGACTTTC. This sequence encodes CASSPPLALAKSGANVLTF.

The rearrangement joins TRBV7-8 to TRBJ2-1; possible D gene TRBD2, 5 bases. CDR1 is SGHVS and CDR2 is FQNEAQ in the germline V gene. V dropped 2 bases and J dropped 7 bases, with 21 bases sitting between them. The CDR3 is 17 amino acids. In DNA, the CDR3 is TGTGCCAGCAGCTTAAATCCCGCGGGCCTTTTAGCAAATGAGCAGTTCTTC. It translates to CASSLNPAGLLANEQFF. Full variable domain (remainder filled in from reference TRBV7-8 and TRBJ2-1): GAGVSQSPRYKVAKRGQDVALRCDPISGHVSLFWYQQALGQGPEFLTYFQNEAQLDKSGLPSDRFFAERPEGSVSTLKIQRTQQEDSAVYLCASSLNPAGLLANEQFFGPGTRLTVL.

The chain employs TRBV7-3 and TRBJ2-7; D gene uncertain. V was cut by 6 bases and J by 3 bases, with 9 bases left in between. This CDR3 has 12 amino acids. Per the germline V gene, CDR1 is SGHTA and CDR2 is FQGTGA. The CDR3 DNA reads as TGTGCCAGCAGTCCCAATATCTACGAGCAGTACTTC. Translating gives CASSPNIYEQYF.

The chain recombines TRBV21-1 with TRBJ1-6. TRBV21-1 is reported as a pseudogene. The CDR3 length is 16 residues. CDR3 loop: CASSNELRGGNSPLHF. The CDR3 DNA reads TGTGCCAGCAGCAATGAATTGAGGGGAGGTAATTCACCCCTCCACTTT.

The CDR3 loop is CASSPGTERSQYTF. The CDR3 DNA sequence: TGTGCCAGCTCGCCCGGGACAGAGCGCTCCCAGTACACCTTC. The chain uses TRBV18 and TRBJ1-2; 7 positions match TRBD1. V gave up 6 bases and J gave up 11 bases; unmatched junction bases: 15. This CDR3 comprises 14 residues. Germline-derived CDR1 and CDR2 are KGHSH and LQKENI. The whole variable domain, filled in from reference TRBV18 and TRBJ1-2, reads NAGVMQNPRHLVRRRGQEARLRCSPMKGHSHVYWYRQLPEEGLKFMVYLQKENIIDESGMPKERFSAEFPKEGPSILRIQQVVRGDSAAYFCASSPGTERSQYTFGSGTRLTVV.

The rearrangement links TRBV6-5 to TRBJ1-2; D possibly corresponds to TRBD1 (5 bases). CDR3 length equals 13 residues. V was trimmed by 0 bases and J by 8 bases, leaving 10 bases between them. The V gene's germline CDR1 is MNHEY and CDR2 SVGAGI. DNA for the CDR3: TGTGCCAGCAGTTACTCGCCCAGGGACGGCTACACCTTC. It specifies CASSYSPRDGYTF.

V usage is TRBV7-9 and J usage is TRBJ2-7; 7 nucleotides align to TRBD1. This CDR3 has 16 amino acids. Trimming at V came to 1 base and at J to 3 bases, leaving 9 bases not matched to a gene. Germline CDR1 and CDR2: SEHNR and FQNEAQ (reference sequence). The CDR3 coding sequence is TGTGCCAGCAGCTTAGAAAGGGGACAGAGTCTCTACGAGCAGTACTTC. It codes for CASSLERGQSLYEQYF.

The gene calls are TRBV9 and TRBJ2-2; D not resolved. Looked up from germline, CDR1 is SGDLS and CDR2 is YYNGEE. The CDR3 contains 15 residues. The V and J ends lost 0 bases and 0 bases respectively, with 6 bases between them. CDR3 protein: CASSVGLANTGELFF. The CDR3 nucleotides are TGTGCCAGCAGCGTAGGCCTCGCGAACACCGGGGAGCTGTTTTTT.

This chain connects TRBV4-2 to TRBJ1-1; D perhaps matches TRBD1 (6 bases). This CDR3 has 17 residues. Per germline, CDR1 LGHNA and CDR2 YNFKEQ. Trimming shortened V by 4 bases and J by 0 bases, and 18 bases separated the two germline ends. The CDR3 loop reads CASSPRAAGQMNTEAFF. CDR3 coding DNA: TGTGCCAGCAGCCCTAGAGCGGCTGGACAGATGAACACTGAAGCTTTCTTT.

In its sample, this clone was seen a few times. This chain uses TRBV7-3 with TRBJ2-3; D unclear. Per germline, CDR1 SGHTA and CDR2 FQGTGA. With 2 bases removed from V and 1 base from J, the gap between germline ends came to 10 bases. The CDR3 loop spans 15 amino acids. The DNA of the CDR3 is TGTGCCAGCAGCTTAGGTAGGGCCGGCACAGATACGCAGTATTTT. This gives the protein CASSLGRAGTDTQYF.

The chain carries TRBV6-5 and TRBJ2-1; possibly TRBD1 for D (6 bases). The CDR3 length is 12 residues. Germline V lookup: CDR1 MNHEY, CDR2 SVGAGI. Deletions cut 4 bases from V and 6 bases from J, with 7 bases between. This CDR3 is CASSLGANEQFF. The DNA of the CDR3 is TGTGCCAGCAGTTTGGGGGCCAATGAGCAGTTCTTC.

The chain uses TRBV19 and TRBJ2-2; TRBD2 matches at 16 bases. V gave up 4 bases and J gave up 4 bases; unmatched junction bases: 9. This CDR3 spans 19 amino acids. The germline CDR1 and CDR2 sequences are LNHDA and SQIVND (reference sequence). This CDR3 reads CASSKPGLAGGPGTGELFF. CDR3 nucleotide sequence: TGTGCCAGTAGTAAACCGGGACTAGCGGGGGGGCCGGGCACCGGGGAGCTGTTTTTT.

The genes are TRBV18 and TRBJ1-4, with 9 bases aligning to TRBD1. The CDR3 extends over 13 amino acids. J was trimmed by 8 bases and V by 8 bases; bases with no gene match: 6. The germline CDR1 and CDR2 sequences are KGHSH and LQKENI. Here the CDR3 reads CASRGQGLEKLFF. In DNA form, the CDR3 reads TGTGCCAGCCGCGGACAGGGGTTGGAAAAACTGTTTTTT.

V is TRBV6-4 and J is TRBJ2-3; 8 nucleotides line up with TRBD2. Trimming took 2 bases from V and 8 from J; bases not matched to a gene: 12. CDR1 and CDR2 (germline): MRHNA, SNTAGT. The CDR3 is 16 amino acids. In DNA form, the CDR3 reads TGTGCCAGCAGTGACGAAACTAGCGGCCTGGGGGCTACGCAGTATTTT. Encoded protein: CASSDETSGLGATQYF.

The rearrangement joins TRBV27 to TRBJ1-1, with D tentatively TRBD1 (6 bases). From germline, CDR1 is MNHEY and CDR2 SMNVEV (reference sequence). The CDR3 totals 14 residues. Trimming shortened V by 6 bases and J by 1 base, and 12 bases separated the two germline ends. CDR3 sequence: CASSSGGTNTEAFF. In DNA form, the CDR3 reads TGTGCCAGCAGCAGCGGGGGCACGAACACTGAAGCTTTCTTT.

This clone has just one count. This chain links TRBV27 with TRBJ2-1; TRBD1 might be the D (7 bases). V shed 3 bases and J shed 10 bases, with 25 bases lying between them. CDR1 is MNHEY, CDR2 SMNVEV, per germline (reference sequence). The CDR3 runs 17 residues. CDR3 sequence: CASSFGEDRYVPTEQFF. The CDR3 nucleotides are TGTGCCAGCAGTTTCGGGGAGGACAGGTACGTTCCGACGGAGCAGTTCTTC.

The chain couples TRBV7-6 to TRBJ2-1; 10 bases are shared with TRBD1. Germline CDR1 and CDR2: SGHVS and FNYEAQ. J gave up 1 base and V 11 bases, and 17 bases lay outside the gene matches. The CDR3 is made up of 18 amino acids. The CDR3 loop reads CASAGDRGDRGSYNEQFF. CDR3 coding DNA: TGTGCCTCAGCGGGGGACAGGGGCGACCGAGGATCCTACAATGAGCAGTTCTTC.

This chain joins TRBV2 and TRBJ2-7; 7 nucleotides line up with TRBD2. Germline V gene lookup returns CDR1 SNHLY and CDR2 FYNNEI. The junction had 5 bases not matched to a gene; V was cut back by 0 bases and J by 3 bases. This CDR3 comprises 15 residues. The CDR3 spells CASSEAPGGGYEQYF. The CDR3 nucleotides read TGTGCCAGCAGTGAAGCCCCGGGAGGCGGCTACGAGCAGTACTTC.

This chain uses TRBV19 with TRBJ2-3; D may correspond to TRBD1 or TRBD2 (5 bases each). The V end was cut by 4 bases, the J end by 0 bases, with 14 bases between. In germline, CDR1 is LNHDA, CDR2 SQIVND (reference sequence). The CDR3 extends over 16 amino acids. The CDR3 coding sequence is TGTGCCAGTAGTAGCCCGGGGCCCCAAAGCACAGATACGCAGTATTTT. This codes for CASSSPGPQSTDTQYF.

As DNA, the CDR3 is TGTGCCAGCAGCCTGGACAGATTGAATTCACCCCTCCACTTT. This translates into CASSLDRLNSPLHF. The V and J genes are TRBV9 and TRBJ1-6; possible D gene TRBD1, 6 bases. The CDR3 has 14 residues. CDR1 is SGDLS, CDR2 YYNGEE, per germline. V shed 4 bases and J shed 7 bases, with 12 bases lying between them.

V and J are TRBV6-5 and TRBJ2-7; D may be TRBD1 (5 bases). V lost 1 base to trimming and J lost 3 bases, with 13 bases between them. This CDR3 has 15 amino acids. The germline V gene encodes CDR1 MNHEY and CDR2 SVGAGI. The CDR3 sequence: CASSYFSGKGYEQYF. The DNA of the CDR3 is TGTGCCAGCAGTTACTTTTCAGGGAAGGGCTACGAGCAGTACTTC.